These 29 T cell receptor beta chains were sequenced from one sample in a study of cytotoxic CD8 clonotypes in ibrutinib-treated CLL. Data came from immunoSEQ multiplex PCR; TCRdb stores just in-frame clones and leaves some out. The sample carries some 350,000 clones, over 60% recorded once. The sample consisted of PBMCs, taken after 36 months of ibrutinib treatment. These receptors all stem from a human donor with chronic lymphocytic leukemia.

V and J are TRBV6-1 and TRBJ1-1; maybe TRBD1 (6 bases). V gave up 7 bases and J gave up 3 bases, with 15 bases separating them. Germline-derived CDR1 and CDR2 are MNHNS and SASEGT. The CDR3 has 14 amino acids. CDR3 sequence reads: CASKLQGRDTEAFF. DNA of the CDR3: TGTGCCAGCAAGCTACAGGGTAGGGACACTGAAGCTTTCTTT.

This sequence joins TRBV5-1 and TRBJ2-3, with D perhaps TRBD2 (7 bases). Germline-derived CDR1 and CDR2 are SGHRS and YFSETQ. Deletions cut 1 base from V and 2 bases from J, with 11 bases between. The CDR3 has 15 residues. The CDR3 coding sequence is TGCGCCAGCAGCTTGAGGGGGGGTAACACAGATACGCAGTATTTT. Amino acids: CASSLRGGNTDTQYF.

The chain recombines TRBV5-6 with TRBJ2-5; D is uncertain. Trimming stripped 3 bases from V and 4 bases from J, with 10 bases between. Germline V gives CDR1 SGHDT, CDR2 YYEEEE. This CDR3 is 13 amino acids long. This CDR3 reads CASSSQVGETQYF. The CDR3 region has the DNA TGTGCCAGCAGCTCGCAGGTTGGAGAGACCCAGTACTTC.

The chain uses TRBV23-1 and TRBJ2-7; weak D call: TRBD1 (6 bases). TRBV23-1 counts as an open reading frame of uncertain function. The CDR3 is made up of 16 amino acids. The V end was cut by 6 bases, the J end by 4 bases, with 22 bases between. CDR3 amino acids: CASRSDYRAPQYEQYF. CDR3 nucleotide sequence: TGCGCCAGCAGGTCGGATTACAGGGCCCCTCAGTACGAGCAGTACTTC.

There are a few counts of this clone. This rearrangement joins TRBV11-2 to TRBJ1-4; unclear D gene. Germline V gene sequence: CDR1 SGHAT, CDR2 FQNNGV. The CDR3 spans 13 residues. V was clipped by 4 bases and J by 4 bases, with 7 bases between them. CDR3 residues: CASSWGGNEKLFF. In DNA form, the CDR3 reads TGTGCCAGCAGCTGGGGTGGTAATGAAAAACTGTTTTTT.

V is TRBV19 and J is TRBJ2-7; 13 bases agree with TRBD2. CDR1 and CDR2 from the germline V gene are LNHDA and SQIVND (reference sequence). The CDR3 spans 15 residues. The V and J ends lost 6 bases and 1 base, in that order; junction bases with no gene match: 3. CDR3 sequence: CASRTSGGLSYEQYF. DNA for the CDR3: TGTGCCAGTAGGACTAGCGGGGGGCTATCCTACGAGCAGTACTTC.

This chain links TRBV4-3 with TRBJ2-3, with 7 bases fitting TRBD2. This CDR3 is built from 13 residues. Looked up from germline, CDR1 is LGHNA and CDR2 is YSLEER. The V and J ends lost 0 bases and 7 bases, in that order; junction bases with no gene match: 1. CDR3 sequence: CASSQETSHTQYF. The CDR3 bases are TGCGCCAGCAGCCAAGAGACTAGCCATACGCAGTATTTT.

Only a few counts were recorded for this clone. The CDR3 is CASSRDKYYEQYF. In DNA, the CDR3 is TGCGCCAGCAGCCGGGACAAGTACTACGAGCAGTACTTC. V is TRBV4-1 and J is TRBJ2-7; D is perhaps TRBD1 (6 bases). CDR3 length equals 13 residues. Germline V CDR1 and CDR2: MGHRA, YSYEKL. Between the trimmed V and J ends, which lost 4 bases and 3 bases, there was a span of 10 bases.

This clone was counted a few times. This chain connects TRBV9 to TRBJ2-5; 9 bases match TRBD2. The germline V gene encodes CDR1 SGDLS and CDR2 YYNGEE. V shed 3 bases and J 3 bases; nucleotides not matched to a gene: 6. This CDR3 is built from 15 residues. CDR3 sequence reads: CASSAPRGGKETQYF. The CDR3 nucleotides are TGTGCCAGCAGCGCACCGCGGGGGGGGAAAGAGACCCAGTACTTC. Looking up the rest from reference TRBV9 and TRBJ2-5 gives the full variable domain: DSGVTQTPKHLITATGQRVTLRCSPRSGDLSVYWYQQSLDQGLQFLIQYYNGEERAKGNILERFSAQQFPDLHSELNLSSLELGDSALYFCASSAPRGGKETQYFGPGTRLLVL.

This sequence joins TRBV29-1 and TRBJ2-1; 12 bases map to TRBD2. From germline, CDR1 is SQVTM and CDR2 ANQGSEA. CDR3 length: 14 residues. Trimming removed 7 bases from V and 9 bases from J; junction bases left unmatched: 10. CDR3 amino acids: CSGLTSGSSIEQFF. Written as DNA, the CDR3 is TGCAGCGGCTTGACTAGCGGGAGTTCAATTGAGCAGTTCTTC.

V is TRBV6-5 and J is TRBJ2-3, with D tentatively TRBD2 (6 bases). This CDR3 has 14 amino acids. Trimming removed 10 bases from V and 6 bases from J, with 20 bases in between. Germline loops: CDR1 MNHEY, CDR2 SVGAGI. CDR3 bases: TGTGCCACCATGTCTTCCTGGGGGAGGGATACGCAGTATTTT. It is translated as CATMSSWGRDTQYF.

This chain links TRBV25-1 with TRBJ2-3, with 8 positions matching TRBD2. The CDR3 totals 16 residues. Germline V gene lookup returns CDR1 MGHDK and CDR2 SYGVNS. After removal of 1 base from V and 2 bases from J, the junction contained 5 bases not matched to a gene. CDR3 DNA: TGTGCCAGCAGTGAATCTCGGGGGGGGATCACAGATACGCAGTATTTT. This codes for CASSESRGGITDTQYF.

This clone has a single count. The chain carries TRBV5-1 and TRBJ2-3; D remains unclear. Deletions cut 4 bases from V and 0 bases from J, with 9 bases between. The germline gives CDR1 SGHRS, CDR2 YFSETQ. This CDR3 has 14 amino acids. CDR3 sequence reads: CASSPSVSTDTQYF. CDR3 in DNA: TGCGCCAGCAGCCCCAGCGTCAGCACAGATACGCAGTATTTT. The whole variable domain, filled in from reference TRBV5-1 and TRBJ2-3, reads KAGVTQTPRYLIKTRGQQVTLSCSPISGHRSVSWYQQTPGQGLQFLFEYFSETQRNKGNFPGRFSGRQFSNSRSEMNVSTLELGDSALYLCASSPSVSTDTQYFGPGTRLTVL.

The rearrangement uses TRBV6-6 and TRBJ1-1; D not resolved. V lost 3 bases and J 0 bases, leaving 5 bases between the germline ends. Germline V gene lookup returns CDR1 MNHNY and CDR2 SVGAGI (reference sequence). The CDR3 loop spans 13 amino acids. CDR3 sequence: CASSYKLNTEAFF. As DNA, the CDR3 is TGTGCCAGCAGTTATAAACTGAACACTGAAGCTTTCTTT.

This clone was counted only a few times. The V call is TRBV15, the J call TRBJ1-2; 9 bases map to TRBD1. Looked up from germline, CDR1 is LNHNV and CDR2 is YYDKDF (reference sequence). CDR3 length: 15 residues. Trimming removed 1 base from V and 3 bases from J; junction bases left unmatched: 3. CDR3 loop: CATSRARDRDYGYTF. The CDR3 coding sequence is TGTGCCACCAGCAGAGCCCGGGACAGGGACTATGGCTACACCTTC. Complete variable domain (other parts from reference TRBV15 and TRBJ1-2): DAMVIQNPRYQVTQFGKPVTLSCSQTLNHNVMYWYQQKSSQAPKLLFHYYDKDFNNEADTPDNFQSRRPNTSFCFLDIRSPGLGDTAMYLCATSRARDRDYGYTFGSGTRLTVV.

Only one count was recorded for this clone. The rearrangement joins TRBV7-2 to TRBJ2-7; the match to TRBD2 covers 10 bases. The germline V gene encodes CDR1 SGHTA and CDR2 FQGNSA. CDR3 length: 16 amino acids. The V segment lost 6 bases and the J segment 4 bases; nucleotides outside the gene matches: 12. The CDR3 is CASSPSLAGDSYEQYF. CDR3 bases: TGTGCCAGCAGTCCGAGTCTAGCGGGAGATTCGTACGAGCAGTACTTC.

A few counts support this clone. J is TRBJ1-2 and V is TRBV7-9; possibly TRBD1 for D (5 bases). Germline lookup yields CDR1 SEHNR and CDR2 FQNEAQ (reference sequence). This CDR3 is built from 14 residues. V was trimmed by 8 bases and J by 6 bases, leaving 19 bases between them. CDR3 DNA sequence: TGTGCCAGCGGATACAGTCATACGGGGGATGGCTACACCTTC. It specifies CASGYSHTGDGYTF.

This clone has just a few counts. The V and J genes are TRBV18 and TRBJ2-1, with 10 bases identical to TRBD1. The CDR3 is 14 amino acids. Looked up from germline, CDR1 is KGHSH and CDR2 is LQKENI. The trim removed 3 bases at V and 10 bases at J, leaving 6 bases unmatched. CDR3 nucleotides: TGTGCCAGCTCACCCGGACAGGGGGTCGACGAGCAGTTCTTC. This codes for CASSPGQGVDEQFF.

This sequence joins TRBV9 and TRBJ2-1; tentative D call: TRBD1 (6 bases). This CDR3 comprises 14 residues. Per germline, CDR1 SGDLS and CDR2 YYNGEE. Trimming took off 0 bases at V and 7 bases at J, with 11 bases between the two ends. The CDR3 region has the DNA TGTGCCAGCAGCGTAGGTCAGGGGTGGAATGAGCAGTTCTTC. Translating gives CASSVGQGWNEQFF. The variable domain in full, completed from reference TRBV9 and TRBJ2-1, reads DSGVTQTPKHLITATGQRVTLRCSPRSGDLSVYWYQQSLDQGLQFLIQYYNGEERAKGNILERFSAQQFPDLHSELNLSSLELGDSALYFCASSVGQGWNEQFFGPGTRLTVL.

This clone showed up just once. This chain connects TRBV7-3 to TRBJ1-2, with no clear D. With 7 bases removed from V and 8 bases from J, the gap between germline ends came to 44 bases. CDR3 length equals 22 residues. The germline V gene has CDR1 SGHTA and CDR2 FQGTGA. The CDR3 DNA is TGTGCCAGCACCCCTCTTAGGAGAACTGGTAACCTGAATGAAGTCGGGGTTCGGGGCTACACCTTC. This translates into CASTPLRRTGNLNEVGVRGYTF.

This clone was counted a single time. The V and J genes are TRBV7-9 and TRBJ2-1; the D is unclear. V shed 1 base and J shed 0 bases, with 7 bases lying between them. CDR3 size: 15 residues. In germline, CDR1 is SEHNR, CDR2 FQNEAQ (reference sequence). The CDR3 region has the DNA TGTGCCAGCAGCTTAGGGGTGAGCTCCTACAATGAGCAGTTCTTC. Protein: CASSLGVSSYNEQFF.

This clone was counted only a few times. The chain combines TRBV7-9 with TRBJ1-1, with TRBD1 matching 7 bases. From germline, CDR1 is SEHNR and CDR2 FQNEAQ (reference sequence). This CDR3 is 14 amino acids long. V shed 5 bases, J shed 3 bases, and the junction held 6 bases outside the gene matches. The DNA of the CDR3 is TGTGCCAGCAGCGCCAGAGGGGGCTACACTGAAGCTTTCTTT. Protein sequence: CASSARGGYTEAFF.

The rearrangement uses TRBV20-1 and TRBJ2-3; D might be TRBD1 (6 bases). Germline lookup yields CDR1 DFQATT and CDR2 SNEGSKA (reference sequence). The CDR3 extends over 9 amino acids. V was pared by 5 bases and J by 9 bases, with 6 bases between. CDR3 in amino acids: CSAQGTQYF. Here the CDR3 DNA reads TGCAGTGCTCAGGGGACGCAGTATTTT.

This clone was seen a few times. Written as DNA, the CDR3 is TGTGCCAGCAGGGCAGGGGGTCGGAACACTGAAGCTTTCTTT. Translated: CASRAGGRNTEAFF. This rearrangement joins TRBV5-5 to TRBJ1-1, with 7 bases identical to TRBD1. Germline lookup yields CDR1 SGHKS and CDR2 YYEKEE (reference sequence). This CDR3 has 14 residues. V dropped 5 bases and J dropped 1; count of bases not matched to a gene: 5.

This rearrangement joins TRBV19 to TRBJ2-2; TRBD2 agrees at 9 bases. J gave up 6 bases and V 6 bases, and 8 bases lay outside the gene matches. The CDR3 runs to 15 residues. Germline loops: CDR1 LNHDA, CDR2 SQIVND (reference sequence). The CDR3: CASSTWASGAGELFF. CDR3 DNA: TGTGCCAGTAGCACCTGGGCTAGCGGGGCCGGGGAGCTGTTTTTT.

V is TRBV27 and J is TRBJ1-2, with a tentative D call TRBD1 (6 bases). The CDR3 runs 13 residues. The germline V and J ends were trimmed by 6 bases and 6 bases, with 14 bases remaining between them. Germline CDR1 reads MNHEY; CDR2 reads SMNVEV (reference sequence). The CDR3 DNA is TGTGCCAGCAGCCCCTTGGGGGGCCATGGCTACACCTTC. Protein product: CASSPLGGHGYTF.

The V and J genes are TRBV18 and TRBJ2-4; possibly TRBD2 for D (6 bases). V was pared by 1 base and J by 0 bases, with 10 bases between. The CDR3 contains 16 residues. CDR1 is KGHSH, CDR2 LQKENI, per germline. In DNA form, the CDR3 reads TGTGCCAGCTCACCACGGGAGGCACTAGCCAAAAACATTCAGTACTTC. This gives the protein CASSPREALAKNIQYF.

The CDR3 DNA follows: TGTGCCACCAGCCAAGGAGGTGTTCGCGACGAGCAGTTCTTC. Protein: CATSQGGVRDEQFF. The chain employs TRBV15 and TRBJ2-1, with a tentative D call TRBD2 (5 bases). This CDR3 has 14 amino acids. Trimming took 5 bases from V and 10 from J, leaving 18 bases between them. CDR1 and CDR2 (germline): LNHNV, YYDKDF (reference sequence).

The chain recombines TRBV29-1 with TRBJ2-1; TRBD2 agrees at 7 bases. The germline CDR1 and CDR2 sequences are SQVTM and ANQGSEA. The CDR3 has 13 residues. J lost 7 bases, V lost 4 bases, and 7 bases had no gene match. This CDR3 reads CSVGFGGRNEQFF. In nucleotides, the CDR3 is TGCAGCGTTGGGTTCGGGGGGAGGAATGAGCAGTTCTTC.